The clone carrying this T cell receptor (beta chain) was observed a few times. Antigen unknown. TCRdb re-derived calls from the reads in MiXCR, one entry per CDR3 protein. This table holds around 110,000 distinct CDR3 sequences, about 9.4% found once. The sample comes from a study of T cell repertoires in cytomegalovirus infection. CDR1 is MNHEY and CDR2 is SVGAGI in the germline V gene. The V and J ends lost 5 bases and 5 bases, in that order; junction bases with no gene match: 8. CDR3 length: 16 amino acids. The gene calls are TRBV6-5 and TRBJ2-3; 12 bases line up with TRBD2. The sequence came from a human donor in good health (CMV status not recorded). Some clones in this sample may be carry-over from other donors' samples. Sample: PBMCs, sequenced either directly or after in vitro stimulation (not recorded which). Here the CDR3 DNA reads TGTGCCAGCAGTACTCTAGCGGGAGGGCCCGGAGATACGCAGTATTTT. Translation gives CASSTLAGGPGDTQYF.